This TCR beta chain was documented in a study of T cells in Graves' hyperthyroidism and ophthalmopathy. The study's findings and limits: Most thyroid clonotypes that were expanded above 0.001 also turned up in blood. For ophthalmopathy, model prediction preceded onset by a median about 6 months. The authors' 13 V-J model separated ophthalmopathy from stable hyperthyroidism.

The germline V gene encodes CDR1 LNHDA and CDR2 SQIVND (reference sequence). Trimming took off 11 bases at V and 7 bases at J, with 20 bases between the two ends. This CDR3 is 13 amino acids long. Using RNA transcripts as the source, TCR beta CDR3 regions were amplified. With the HTBI primer set, the TCR CDR3 went through a first round of RT-PCR. From the multiplex PCR reads, TCRdb called clonotypes with MiXCR, one entry per CDR3 protein. This table holds about 700,000 distinct CDR3 sequences, about 45% found once. Diagnostic assessment was based on clinical symptoms, serum thyroxine and TRAb, thyroid ultrasound and orbital computed tomography. This clonotype was seen only a few times. Its antigen is undetermined.

Sample: peripheral blood or thyroid tissue (not recorded which). The chain combines TRBV19 with TRBJ1-1, with D perhaps matching TRBD1 (6 bases). The source of this sequence is an adult man with Graves' disease, either hyperthyroidism or ophthalmopathy (not recorded which). The CDR3 sequence is CAWDVLTGGEAFF. The CDR3 DNA sequence: TGTGCCTGGGATGTCCTGACAGGCGGTGAAGCTTTCTTT. The full variable domain, completed using reference TRBV19 and TRBJ1-1, is DGGITQSPKYLFRKEGQNVTLSCEQNLNHDAMYWYRQDPGQGLRLIYYSQIVNDFQKGDIAEGYSVSREKKESFPLTVTSAQKNPTAFYLCAWDVLTGGEAFFGQGTRLTVV.